Following are 14 T cell receptor beta chains from one sample sequenced in a study of control samples from healthy donors and cancer patients. This table comes from immunoSEQ multiplex PCR, and its TCRdb copy is limited to in-frame clones, with some not included. In the table there are approximately 140,000 clones, roughly 92% of which are singletons. Sequences were obtained from blood. The receptors were sampled from a man between 35 and 55 years old in good health.

J is TRBJ1-6 and V is TRBV4-3; perhaps TRBD1 as D (5 bases). CDR1 LGHNA and CDR2 YSLEER come from the germline V gene. CDR3 length equals 15 residues. Trimming took off 0 bases at V and 7 bases at J, with 10 bases between the two ends. The CDR3 DNA follows: TGCGCCAGCAGCCAAGATGGGACGGGGAATTCACCCCTCCACTTT. Translating it yields CASSQDGTGNSPLHF.

The rearrangement uses TRBV9 and TRBJ2-2, with D unresolved. V dropped 0 bases and J dropped 7 bases, with 7 bases sitting between them. The CDR3 sequence is 13 residues long. Germline values: CDR1 SGDLS, CDR2 YYNGEE. In DNA form, the CDR3 reads TGTGCCAGCAGCGTAGGCCACGGCGGGGAGCTGTTTTTT. Its protein is CASSVGHGGELFF.

The V gene is TRBV5-6, the J gene TRBJ2-5; no reliable D call. V lost 1 base, J lost 5 bases, and 3 bases lay in between. CDR3 length equals 11 residues. CDR1 and CDR2 from the germline V gene are SGHDT and YYEEEE. The chain's CDR3 is CASSLLETQYF. The CDR3 region has the DNA TGTGCCAGCAGCTTGCTGGAGACCCAGTACTTC.

The gene calls are TRBV5-1 and TRBJ2-5; possibly TRBD1 or TRBD2 for D (5 bases each). Germline CDR1 is SGHRS and CDR2 is YFSETQ. This CDR3 has 16 amino acids. Trimming removed 4 bases from V and 3 bases from J, with 19 bases in between. The CDR3 region has the DNA TGCGCCAGCAGCCCCCCTGTTGGGGGAGTGAAAGAGACCCAGTACTTC. Translated, it gives CASSPPVGGVKETQYF.

This clone was counted a single time. This sequence joins TRBV10-3 and TRBJ1-5, with 9 bases lining up with TRBD1. The V gene end was trimmed by 0 bases and the J gene end by 6 bases; junction bases not matched to a gene: 6. Germline loops: CDR1 ENHRY, CDR2 SYGVKD. The length of the CDR3 is 16 residues. The CDR3 DNA is TGTGCCATCAGTGAGTCGGGACAGGGAACTCTTCAGCCCCAGCATTTT. As protein: CAISESGQGTLQPQHF.

The chain is built from TRBV24-1 and TRBJ1-3; no reliable D call. Trimming took 3 bases from V and 4 from J, leaving 6 bases between them. CDR1 is KGHDR, CDR2 SFDVKD, per germline. This CDR3 has 13 amino acids. The CDR3 nucleotides are TGTGCCACCAGTGATAAAGGGGGAAACACCATATATTTT. Protein sequence: CATSDKGGNTIYF.

This clone came up once. This chain joins TRBV18 and TRBJ1-3; weak D call: TRBD1 (6 bases). In germline, CDR1 is KGHSH, CDR2 LQKENI. This CDR3 contains 14 residues. The V gene lost 3 bases and the J gene lost 5 bases, with 11 bases spanning the gap. The CDR3 here is CASSPGTFRNTIYF. The CDR3, as DNA: TGTGCCAGCTCACCGGGGACATTTCGAAACACCATATATTTT.

The chain carries TRBV4-3 and TRBJ1-2; possible D gene TRBD1, 5 bases. This CDR3 is 17 amino acids long. Germline CDR1 reads LGHNA; CDR2 reads YSLEER. Between the trimmed V and J ends, which lost 3 bases and 3 bases, there was a span of 20 bases. The CDR3 loop is CASSQSSPGPEDYGYTF. The CDR3 DNA reads TGCGCCAGCAGCCAGTCCTCTCCGGGACCGGAGGACTATGGCTACACCTTC.

This clone turned up a few times. This chain joins TRBV6-2 or TRBV6-3 and TRBJ2-7, with D unclear. Trimming removed 0 bases at V and 4 bases at J, with 10 bases between. The CDR3 runs to 14 residues. Per germline, CDR1 MNHEY and CDR2 SVGEGT. DNA for the CDR3: TGTGCCAGCAGTTACTCGGGCAGACCGTACGAGCAGTACTTC. Protein: CASSYSGRPYEQYF.

A word on this clone: Other nucleotide sequences in the sample specify the same CDR3. The rearrangement joins TRBV5-1 to TRBJ1-1; maybe TRBD1 (5 bases). The CDR3 consists of 14 residues. CDR1 SGHRS and CDR2 YFSETQ come from the germline V gene. Between the trimmed V and J ends, which lost 5 bases and 1 base, there was a span of 12 bases. The CDR3 DNA reads TGCGCCAGCAGTCGGGACGGGGGGAACACTGAAGCTTTCTTT. Residues: CASSRDGGNTEAFF.

This chain uses TRBV24-1 with TRBJ2-7; 8 bases line up with TRBD1. Germline lookup yields CDR1 KGHDR and CDR2 SFDVKD. The junction had 3 bases not matched to a gene; V was cut back by 3 bases and J by 3 bases. The CDR3 runs to 14 residues. This CDR3 is CATSDRGTGYEQYF. Written as DNA, the CDR3 is TGTGCCACCAGTGATCGCGGGACAGGCTACGAGCAGTACTTC.

The V and J genes are TRBV4-3 and TRBJ2-1; D may be TRBD2 (6 bases). Trimming took off 0 bases at V and 10 bases at J, with 10 bases between the two ends. Germline-derived CDR1 and CDR2 are LGHNA and YSLEER. The CDR3 loop spans 13 amino acids. CDR3 sequence: CASSQDMEGEQFF. The CDR3 DNA is TGCGCCAGCAGCCAAGATATGGAGGGCGAGCAGTTCTTC.

The V gene is TRBV9, the J gene TRBJ1-2; D is unresolved. Germline values: CDR1 SGDLS, CDR2 YYNGEE. The V gene lost 0 bases and the J gene lost 7 bases, with 19 bases spanning the gap. This CDR3 comprises 16 residues. The CDR3 here is CASSVASAGPYAGYTF. The CDR3 bases are TGTGCCAGCAGCGTAGCTTCGGCGGGCCCATATGCTGGCTACACCTTC.

Here the CDR3 reads CASSRTSTLSGNTIYF. CDR3 nucleotides: TGTGCCAGCAGTCGTACTTCGACACTCTCTGGAAACACCATATATTTT. The V gene is TRBV5-4, the J gene TRBJ1-3; D not certain. This CDR3 contains 16 residues. The V end lost 5 bases, the J end lost 0 bases, and 15 bases lay between the germline ends. The germline V gene encodes CDR1 SGHNT and CDR2 YYREEE (reference sequence).